Sequencing of this TCR beta chain was carried out in a study of control samples from healthy donors and cancer patients. CDR3 size: 13 residues. Germline CDR1 and CDR2: GTSNPN and SVGIG (reference sequence). The ends lost 1 base at V and 3 bases at J; junction bases unmatched: 3. Assay: immunoSEQ multiplex PCR; the TCRdb copy retains only in-frame clones and omits some. The sample records approximately 54,000 clones, about nine tenths being singletons. The sequencing input was PBMCs. The rearrangement links TRBV30 to TRBJ2-7, with 7 bases fitting TRBD2. This receptor was identified in a man over 45 with head and neck cancer. The CDR3 reads CAWSGGSFYEQYF. The CDR3, as DNA: TGTGCCTGGAGTGGCGGGAGCTTCTACGAGCAGTACTTC.